Listed below are T cell receptor beta chains from one sample, sequenced in a study of metastatic and nonmetastatic thyroid tumors. TCRdb reassembled clones from the PCR reads with MiXCR. The sample holds tens of thousands of clones; around 24% are singletons and the top ten take roughly 15%. Sequencing was carried out using tumor tissue. These receptors all stem from a female donor with papillary thyroid cancer or a benign thyroid nodule (not recorded which). Some clones in this sample may be carry-over from other donors' samples. Both conserved end residues are part of each CDR3. Each record gives: clone size, V gene, J gene, D gene, CDR3 protein, CDR3 DNA. A D gene is named only where the DNA matches it firmly. Some rows have no size entry. The others give once, few or many, or a class for an expanded clone.

NA	TRBV9	TRBJ2-3	NA	CASSVEAFADTQYF	TGTGCCAGCAGCGTAGAAGCTTTTGCAGATACGCAGTATTTT
NA	TRBV28	TRBJ2-1	NA	CASTAGPRNEQFF	TGTGCCAGCACCGCCGGTCCACGCAATGAGCAGTTCTTC
NA	TRBV6-1	TRBJ2-7	TRBD2	CASSWGTSAIYEQYF	TGTGCCAGCAGTTGGGGGACTAGCGCGATCTACGAGCAGTACTTC
NA	TRBV10-2	TRBJ2-7	NA	CASSERRTIRGIEQYF	TGCGCCAGCAGTGAGCGCCGGACTATTAGGGGTATCGAGCAGTACTTC
many	TRBV7-8	TRBJ2-5	NA	CASSLGGGGETQYF	TGTGCCAGCAGCTTAGGGGGAGGTGGGGAGACCCAGTACTTC
many	TRBV7-2	TRBJ2-3	NA	CASSPVILDTQYF	TGTGCCAGCAGCCCTGTTATACTAGATACGCAGTATTTT
NA	TRBV18	TRBJ2-7	NA	CASSPSADSREQYF	TGTGCCAGCTCACCATCGGCAGACTCTAGGGAGCAGTACTTC
many	TRBV7-2	TRBJ2-7	NA	CASSREASSYEQYF	TGTGCCAGCAGCCGAGAGGCTAGCTCCTACGAGCAGTACTTC
few	TRBV20-1	TRBJ2-5	TRBD1	CSARERVTRTGNKETQYF	TGCAGTGCTAGAGAGAGGGTTACACGGACAGGGAATAAGGAGACCCAGTACTTC
many	TRBV7-2	TRBJ2-2	TRBD2	CASSRGDTGELFF	TGTGCCAGCAGTCGGGGGGACACCGGGGAGCTGTTTTTT
many	TRBV10-2	TRBJ1-5	NA	CASSILGNSNQPQHF	NA
NA	TRBV20-1	TRBJ2-7	TRBD1	CSGTTGGYEQYF	TGCAGTGGAACGACAGGGGGGTACGAGCAGTACTTC
NA	TRBV5-1	TRBJ2-1	NA	CAISSGLYYNEQFF	TGCGCCATCAGCTCGGGACTGTACTACAATGAGCAGTTCTTC
many	TRBV30	TRBJ1-2	NA	CATPGQVSNYGYTF	TGTGCCACTCCCGGCCAGGTTTCTAACTATGGCTACACCTTC
few	TRBV6-1	TRBJ2-3	NA	CASKKLSSTDTQYF	TGTGCCAGCAAAAAGTTGTCTAGCACAGATACGCAGTATTTT
few	TRBV28	TRBJ1-3	NA	CASSSNKVLSGNTIYF	TGTGCCAGCTCCTCAAATAAGGTACTCTCTGGAAACACCATATATTTT
NA	TRBV6-2/TRBV6-3	TRBJ2-1	NA	CASSYLGGLVEQFF	TGTGCCAGCAGTTACCTTGGGGGGTTGGTTGAGCAGTTCTTC
many	TRBV6-1	TRBJ2-3	NA	CASSEIGAWGTSTDTQYF	TGTGCCAGCAGTGAAATAGGGGCATGGGGAACTAGCACAGATACGCAGTATTTT
many	TRBV5-1	TRBJ2-6	TRBD2	CASSLVAGVIGANVLTF	TGCGCCAGCAGCTTGGTAGCGGGAGTAATTGGGGCCAACGTCCTGACTTTC
NA	TRBV28	TRBJ1-2	NA	CASSSGFRYGYTF	TGTGCCAGCAGTTCAGGGTTTAGGTATGGCTACACCTTC
few	TRBV30	TRBJ1-4	NA	CAWSDSGWGEKLFF	TGTGCCTGGAGCGACTCAGGGTGGGGTGAAAAACTGTTTTTT
many	TRBV6-5	TRBJ1-2	TRBD1	CASSYQGAKSHNYGYTF	TGTGCCAGCAGTTATCAGGGGGCCAAATCACATAACTATGGCTACACCTTC
NA	TRBV7-6	TRBJ2-7	NA	CASSPSLLLALYYEQYF	TGTGCCAGCAGCCCCAGTCTCCTACTAGCTCTATACTACGAGCAGTACTTC
many	TRBV19	TRBJ2-4	NA	CASSIQGGNIQYF	TGTGCCAGTAGTATACAGGGGGGAAACATTCAGTACTTC
few	TRBV28	TRBJ2-7	NA	CASSFQGSEQYF	TGTGCCAGCAGTTTTCAGGGTTCCGAGCAGTACTTC
medium-sized	TRBV6-1	TRBJ1-1	NA	CASSGSRWGTEAFF	TGTGCCAGCAGTGGAAGCAGGTGGGGCACTGAAGCTTTCTTT
NA	TRBV20-1	TRBJ2-7	TRBD2	CSARSSGRSGAYEQYF	TGCAGTGCTAGGTCTAGCGGGAGAAGTGGTGCCTACGAGCAGTACTTC
NA	TRBV5-1	TRBJ2-7	NA	CASRYREEGFYEQYF	TGCGCCAGCAGATACAGGGAAGAGGGGTTTTACGAGCAGTACTTC
NA	TRBV11-2	TRBJ1-5	NA	CASSPGTPGEPQHF	TGTGCCAGCAGCCCCGGGACGCCCGGGGAGCCCCAGCATTTT
few	TRBV6-5	TRBJ1-1	NA	CASSYHRDTEAFF	TGTGCCAGCAGTTACCACAGGGACACTGAAGCTTTCTTT
few	TRBV2	TRBJ1-5	TRBD1	CASSLGQAQHF	TGTGCCAGCAGCCTAGGACAGGCCCAGCATTTT
many	TRBV2	TRBJ2-7	TRBD2	CASSPTSGSSYEQYF	TGTGCCAGCAGTCCCACTAGCGGGAGTTCCTACGAGCAGTACTTC
NA	TRBV27	TRBJ2-1	NA	CASSLGLTNEQFF	TGTGCCAGCAGTCTGGGACTTACGAATGAGCAGTTCTTC
NA	TRBV5-1	TRBJ2-7	TRBD2	CASSLRTSGGGLPYEQYF	TGCGCCAGCAGCTTGCGAACTAGCGGGGGGGGACTACCCTACGAGCAGTACTTC
NA	TRBV4-1	TRBJ2-7	TRBD1	CASSQEGAGGIHEQYF	TGCGCCAGCAGCCAAGAAGGGGCAGGGGGCATCCACGAGCAGTACTTC
NA	TRBV6-5	TRBJ1-4	NA	CASSYQREREKLFF	TGTGCCAGCAGTTATCAGAGGGAGCGTGAAAAACTGTTTTTT
once	TRBV5-6	TRBJ1-1	TRBD1	CASRSGTGGTEAFF	TGTGCCAGCAGGTCCGGGACAGGAGGCACTGAAGCTTTCTTT
many	TRBV29-1	TRBJ2-3	NA	CSFQPGSSTDTQYF	TGCAGCTTTCAACCGGGATCCAGCACAGATACGCAGTATTTT
few	TRBV6-1	TRBJ2-7	NA	CASSFIGRPGDYEQYF	TGTGCCAGCAGTTTTATCGGACGGCCGGGGGACTACGAGCAGTACTTC
NA	TRBV5-1	TRBJ2-3	NA	CASSLVVAASTDTQYF	TGCGCCAGCAGCTTGGTAGTAGCGGCTAGCACAGATACGCAGTATTTT
many	TRBV6-2/TRBV6-3	TRBJ2-6	NA	CASSYSTDNSGANVLTF	TGTGCCAGCAGTTACTCGACCGACAACTCTGGGGCCAACGTCCTGACTTTC